Listed below are T cell receptor beta chains from one sample, sequenced in a study of T cells expressing NK-cell markers. TCRdb re-called the 5' RACE reads and gives one entry per CDR3 protein, without DNA. The sample includes 350,000 to 450,000 distinct CDR3 sequences. The sample was blood T cells: a sorted CD56 or NKG2C T cell subset, CD4+ or CD8+ T cells, or bulk PBMC T cells (not recorded which). The receptor set was obtained from a man aged 18-75 years in good health. The CDR3 runs from the conserved cysteine through the conserved F or W. Each record gives: CDR3 length, V gene, J gene, CDR3 protein.

cdr3_length: 14; v_call: TRBV3-1; j_call: TRBJ2-7; cdr3_aa: CASRRDRDHYEQYF
cdr3_length: 14; v_call: TRBV7-6; j_call: TRBJ2-5; cdr3_aa: CASSIGPEGKTQYF
cdr3_length: 18; v_call: TRBV2; j_call: TRBJ2-3; cdr3_aa: CASKGLPTFGGDTDTQYF
cdr3_length: 13; v_call: TRBV5-4; j_call: TRBJ2-3; cdr3_aa: CASSSPSGDTQYF
cdr3_length: 16; v_call: TRBV5-1; j_call: TRBJ2-7; cdr3_aa: CASASTGGVTSYEQYF
cdr3_length: 18; v_call: TRBV6-1; j_call: TRBJ2-1; cdr3_aa: CASSLRTSGGPTYNEQFF
cdr3_length: 12; v_call: TRBV2; j_call: TRBJ2-1; cdr3_aa: CAAGDSYNEQFF
cdr3_length: 15; v_call: TRBV15; j_call: TRBJ1-3; cdr3_aa: CATSRGSPRIDTIYF
cdr3_length: 12; v_call: TRBV6-1; j_call: TRBJ1-2; cdr3_aa: CASSELGPGYTF
cdr3_length: 17; v_call: TRBV12-3/TRBV12-4; j_call: TRBJ1-1; cdr3_aa: CASSLNDNSGKNTEAFF
cdr3_length: 14; v_call: TRBV24-1; j_call: TRBJ2-3; cdr3_aa: CATSGTGSTDTQYF
cdr3_length: 15; v_call: TRBV12-3/TRBV12-4; j_call: TRBJ2-7; cdr3_aa: CASSAGTEVAYEQYF
cdr3_length: 15; v_call: TRBV13; j_call: TRBJ2-1; cdr3_aa: CASSPTSGGFHEQFF
cdr3_length: 14; v_call: TRBV20-1; j_call: TRBJ2-1; cdr3_aa: CSARGDHGDNEQFF
cdr3_length: 17; v_call: TRBV7-2; j_call: TRBJ2-1; cdr3_aa: CASSLGPRTSGYNEQFF
cdr3_length: 18; v_call: TRBV11-1; j_call: TRBJ2-2; cdr3_aa: CASSDRRGQGANTGELFF
cdr3_length: 15; v_call: TRBV11-2; j_call: TRBJ2-1; cdr3_aa: CASSPWGGFDNEQFF
cdr3_length: 13; v_call: TRBV6-6; j_call: TRBJ2-7; cdr3_aa: CASSDREGYEQYF
cdr3_length: 14; v_call: TRBV6-5; j_call: TRBJ1-2; cdr3_aa: CASSYAHPSYGYTF
cdr3_length: 15; v_call: TRBV24-1; j_call: TRBJ2-5; cdr3_aa: CATSVNSGGTETQYF
cdr3_length: 13; v_call: TRBV6-1; j_call: TRBJ1-1; cdr3_aa: CASSRHRDTEAFF
cdr3_length: 16; v_call: TRBV6-5; j_call: TRBJ2-5; cdr3_aa: CASSYSGLAGKETQYF
cdr3_length: 13; v_call: TRBV28; j_call: TRBJ1-2; cdr3_aa: CASSLGLVNGYTF
cdr3_length: 16; v_call: TRBV11-1; j_call: TRBJ1-2; cdr3_aa: CASSRRGQGVNYGYTF
cdr3_length: 14; v_call: TRBV7-9; j_call: TRBJ2-7; cdr3_aa: CASSLLSGISEQYF
cdr3_length: 15; v_call: TRBV11-2; j_call: TRBJ1-1; cdr3_aa: CASSSLMRDHTEAFF
cdr3_length: 13; v_call: TRBV20-1; j_call: TRBJ2-7; cdr3_aa: CSAIAGEPYEQYF
cdr3_length: 13; v_call: TRBV7-2; j_call: TRBJ2-2; cdr3_aa: CASSRTSGGELFF
cdr3_length: 14; v_call: TRBV2; j_call: TRBJ2-7; cdr3_aa: CASSGLADHYEQYF
cdr3_length: 14; v_call: TRBV3-1; j_call: TRBJ2-3; cdr3_aa: CASSRLGGADTQYF
cdr3_length: 16; v_call: TRBV6-1; j_call: TRBJ1-3; cdr3_aa: CASRDELGPSGNTIYF
cdr3_length: 18; v_call: TRBV4-2; j_call: TRBJ2-5; cdr3_aa: CASSQGTAGGIYQETQYF
cdr3_length: 13; v_call: TRBV19; j_call: TRBJ1-6; cdr3_aa: CASSLDVWAPLHF
cdr3_length: 16; v_call: TRBV20-1; j_call: TRBJ1-5; cdr3_aa: CSARDPFGSILQPQHF
cdr3_length: 13; v_call: TRBV6-5; j_call: TRBJ1-5; cdr3_aa: CASSWAVNQPQHF
cdr3_length: 14; v_call: TRBV18; j_call: TRBJ2-6; cdr3_aa: CASSPQTGANVLTF
cdr3_length: 14; v_call: TRBV14; j_call: TRBJ2-5; cdr3_aa: CASSPQGSWETQYF
cdr3_length: 15; v_call: TRBV29-1; j_call: TRBJ1-4; cdr3_aa: CSVTEQGTTNEKLFF
cdr3_length: 13; v_call: TRBV5-1; j_call: TRBJ2-4; cdr3_aa: CASSSTGTAAQYF
cdr3_length: 16; v_call: TRBV28; j_call: TRBJ2-3; cdr3_aa: CASSSTAGGSTDTQYF
cdr3_length: 16; v_call: TRBV9; j_call: TRBJ2-1; cdr3_aa: CASSASTIRTYNEQFF
cdr3_length: 15; v_call: TRBV27; j_call: TRBJ2-4; cdr3_aa: CASSLSALAKNIQYF
cdr3_length: 14; v_call: TRBV19; j_call: TRBJ2-5; cdr3_aa: CASKGDPNGETQYF
cdr3_length: 13; v_call: TRBV11-2; j_call: TRBJ1-3; cdr3_aa: CASSTGEGNTIYF
cdr3_length: 15; v_call: TRBV5-1; j_call: TRBJ2-1; cdr3_aa: CASSLYQGLGNEQFF
cdr3_length: 14; v_call: TRBV18; j_call: TRBJ2-7; cdr3_aa: CASSPLGQGSEQYF
cdr3_length: 14; v_call: TRBV28; j_call: TRBJ2-4; cdr3_aa: CATNSGGRGNIQYF
cdr3_length: 14; v_call: TRBV12-3/TRBV12-4; j_call: TRBJ2-7; cdr3_aa: CASTTAGASYEQYF
cdr3_length: 15; v_call: TRBV7-9; j_call: TRBJ1-2; cdr3_aa: CASSSLQGDNYGYTF
cdr3_length: 13; v_call: TRBV6-6; j_call: TRBJ2-2; cdr3_aa: CASSILDTGELFF
cdr3_length: 13; v_call: TRBV11-3; j_call: TRBJ2-6; cdr3_aa: CASKFSGANVLTF
cdr3_length: 14; v_call: TRBV6-5; j_call: TRBJ1-5; cdr3_aa: CASSYQNSNQPQHF
cdr3_length: 15; v_call: TRBV18; j_call: TRBJ2-5; cdr3_aa: CASSPQRPVQETQYF
cdr3_length: 15; v_call: TRBV5-1; j_call: TRBJ2-5; cdr3_aa: CASVPLGQAGETQYF
cdr3_length: 12; v_call: TRBV5-1; j_call: TRBJ2-7; cdr3_aa: CASSLDSGLWYF
cdr3_length: 15; v_call: TRBV11-2; j_call: TRBJ2-7; cdr3_aa: CASIPRTGGSYEQYF
cdr3_length: 17; v_call: TRBV5-1; j_call: TRBJ2-5; cdr3_aa: CASSPVSAGGNQETQYF
cdr3_length: 18; v_call: TRBV19; j_call: TRBJ2-7; cdr3_aa: CASSSRNDRGAHPREQYF
cdr3_length: 13; v_call: TRBV10-3; j_call: TRBJ2-5; cdr3_aa: CAISELAVKTQYF